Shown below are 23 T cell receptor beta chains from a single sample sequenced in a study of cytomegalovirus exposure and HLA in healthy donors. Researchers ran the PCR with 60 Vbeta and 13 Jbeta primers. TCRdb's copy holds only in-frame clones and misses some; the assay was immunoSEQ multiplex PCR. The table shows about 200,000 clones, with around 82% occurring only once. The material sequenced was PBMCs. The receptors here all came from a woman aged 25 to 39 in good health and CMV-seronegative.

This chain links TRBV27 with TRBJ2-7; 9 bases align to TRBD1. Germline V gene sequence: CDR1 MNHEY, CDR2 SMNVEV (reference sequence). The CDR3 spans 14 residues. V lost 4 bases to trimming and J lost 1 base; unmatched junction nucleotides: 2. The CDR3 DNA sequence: TGTGCCAGCAGTTACAGGGGGCGATCCTACGAGCAGTACTTC. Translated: CASSYRGRSYEQYF.

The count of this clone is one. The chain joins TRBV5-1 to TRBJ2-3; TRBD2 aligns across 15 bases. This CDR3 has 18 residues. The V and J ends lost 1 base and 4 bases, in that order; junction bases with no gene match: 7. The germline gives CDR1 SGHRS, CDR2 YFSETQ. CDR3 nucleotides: TGCGCCAGCAGCTTGCACGGACTAGCGGGGGGGCAAGCAGATACGCAGTATTTT. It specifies CASSLHGLAGGQADTQYF.

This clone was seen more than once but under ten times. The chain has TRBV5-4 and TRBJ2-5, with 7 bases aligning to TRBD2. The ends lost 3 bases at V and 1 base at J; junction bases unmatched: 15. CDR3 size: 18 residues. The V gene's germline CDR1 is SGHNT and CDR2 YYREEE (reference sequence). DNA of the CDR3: TGTGCCAGCAGCTGGGGGGGGTACAGCTTCTCTTCCCAAGAGACCCAGTACTTC. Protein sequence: CASSWGGYSFSSQETQYF.

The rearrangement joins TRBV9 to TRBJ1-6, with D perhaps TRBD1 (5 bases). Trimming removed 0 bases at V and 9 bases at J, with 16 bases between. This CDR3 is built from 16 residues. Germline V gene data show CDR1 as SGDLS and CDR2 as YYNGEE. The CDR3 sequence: CASSVAPDSSFSPLHF. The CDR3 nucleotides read TGTGCCAGCAGCGTAGCCCCAGACAGCTCTTTTTCACCCCTCCACTTT.

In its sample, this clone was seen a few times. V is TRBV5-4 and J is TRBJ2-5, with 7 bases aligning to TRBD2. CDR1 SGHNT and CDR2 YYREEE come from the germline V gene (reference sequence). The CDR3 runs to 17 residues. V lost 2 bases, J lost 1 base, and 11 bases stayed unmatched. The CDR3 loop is CASSFGLSGESQETQYF. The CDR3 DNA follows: TGTGCCAGCAGCTTCGGGCTGAGCGGGGAAAGCCAAGAGACCCAGTACTTC. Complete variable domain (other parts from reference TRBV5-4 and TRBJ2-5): ETGVTQSPTHLIKTRGQQVTLRCSSQSGHNTVSWYQQALGQGPQFIFQYYREEENGRGNFPPRFSGLQFPNYSSELNVNALELDDSALYLCASSFGLSGESQETQYFGPGTRLLVL.

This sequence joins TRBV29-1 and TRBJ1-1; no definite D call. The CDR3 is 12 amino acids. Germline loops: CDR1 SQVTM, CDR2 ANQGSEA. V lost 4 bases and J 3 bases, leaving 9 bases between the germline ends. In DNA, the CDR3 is TGCAGCGTTGTACCGGGATACACTGAAGCTTTCTTT. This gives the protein CSVVPGYTEAFF.

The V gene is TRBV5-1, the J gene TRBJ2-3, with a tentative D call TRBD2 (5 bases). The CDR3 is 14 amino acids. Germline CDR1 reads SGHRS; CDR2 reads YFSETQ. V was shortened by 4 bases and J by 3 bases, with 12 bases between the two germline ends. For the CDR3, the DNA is TGCGCCAGCAGCGCGGGTTTCGGGACAGATACGCAGTATTTT. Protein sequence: CASSAGFGTDTQYF.

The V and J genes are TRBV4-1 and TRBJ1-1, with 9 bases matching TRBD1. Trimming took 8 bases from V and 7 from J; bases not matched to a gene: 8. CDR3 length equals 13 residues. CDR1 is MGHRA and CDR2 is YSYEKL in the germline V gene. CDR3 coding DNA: TGCGCCAGCCAGAACAGGGGGCATAATGAAGCTTTCTTT. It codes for CASQNRGHNEAFF.

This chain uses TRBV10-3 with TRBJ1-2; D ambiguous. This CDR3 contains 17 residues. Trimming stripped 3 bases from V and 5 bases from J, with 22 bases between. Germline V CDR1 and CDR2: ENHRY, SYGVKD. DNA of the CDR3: TGTGCCATCAGTGATACTTGGCTCCCCGAGAGCGTTTATGGCTACACCTTC. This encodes CAISDTWLPESVYGYTF.

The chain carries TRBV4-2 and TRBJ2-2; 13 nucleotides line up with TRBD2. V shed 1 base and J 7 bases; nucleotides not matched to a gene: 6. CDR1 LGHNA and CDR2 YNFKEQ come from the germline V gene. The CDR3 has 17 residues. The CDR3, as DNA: TGTGCCAGCAGCCAAGGGACTAGCGGGAGATGGGGCGGGGAGCTGTTTTTT. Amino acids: CASSQGTSGRWGGELFF.

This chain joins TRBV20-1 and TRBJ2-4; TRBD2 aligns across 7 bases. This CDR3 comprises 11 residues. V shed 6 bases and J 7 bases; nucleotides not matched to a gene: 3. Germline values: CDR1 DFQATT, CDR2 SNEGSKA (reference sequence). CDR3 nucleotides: TGCAGTGCAGAAGCGGGGAACATTCAGTACTTC. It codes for CSAEAGNIQYF.

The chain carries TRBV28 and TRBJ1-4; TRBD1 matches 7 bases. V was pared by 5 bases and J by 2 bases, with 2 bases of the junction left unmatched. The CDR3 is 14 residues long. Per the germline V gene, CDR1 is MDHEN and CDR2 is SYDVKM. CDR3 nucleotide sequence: TGTGCCAGCAGTCCGGGACAGACTAATGAAAAACTGTTTTTT. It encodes CASSPGQTNEKLFF. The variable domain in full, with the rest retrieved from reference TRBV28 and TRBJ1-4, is DVKVTQSSRYLVKRTGEKVFLECVQDMDHENMFWYRQDPGLGLRLIYFSYDVKMKEKGDIPEGYSVSREKKERFSLILESASTNQTSMYLCASSPGQTNEKLFFGSGTQLSVL.

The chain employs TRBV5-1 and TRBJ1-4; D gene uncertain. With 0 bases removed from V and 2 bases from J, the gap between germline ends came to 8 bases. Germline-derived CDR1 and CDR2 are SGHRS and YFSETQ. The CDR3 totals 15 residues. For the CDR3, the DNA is TGCGCCAGCAGCTTGGCCTATCCGACTAATGAAAAACTGTTTTTT. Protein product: CASSLAYPTNEKLFF.

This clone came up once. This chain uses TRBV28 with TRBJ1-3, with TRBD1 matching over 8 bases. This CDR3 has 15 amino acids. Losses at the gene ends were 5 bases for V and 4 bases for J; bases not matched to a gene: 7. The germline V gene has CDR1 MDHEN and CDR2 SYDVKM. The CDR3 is CASSKAGGTGNTIYF. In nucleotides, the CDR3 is TGTGCCAGCAGTAAGGCAGGGGGCACGGGAAACACCATATATTTT.

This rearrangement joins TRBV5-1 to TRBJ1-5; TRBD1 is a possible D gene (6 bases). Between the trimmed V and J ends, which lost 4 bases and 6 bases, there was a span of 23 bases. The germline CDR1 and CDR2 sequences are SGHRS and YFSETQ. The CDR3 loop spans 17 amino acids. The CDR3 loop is CASSLDGQPELSQPQHF. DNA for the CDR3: TGCGCCAGCAGCCTCGACGGACAGCCGGAGCTAAGTCAGCCCCAGCATTTT.

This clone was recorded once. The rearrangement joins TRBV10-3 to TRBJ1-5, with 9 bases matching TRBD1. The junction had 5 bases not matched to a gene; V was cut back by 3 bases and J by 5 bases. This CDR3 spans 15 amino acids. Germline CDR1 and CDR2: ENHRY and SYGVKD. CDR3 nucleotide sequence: TGTGCCATCAGTGACAGGGGACAGGGTGATCAGCCCCAGCATTTT. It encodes CAISDRGQGDQPQHF.

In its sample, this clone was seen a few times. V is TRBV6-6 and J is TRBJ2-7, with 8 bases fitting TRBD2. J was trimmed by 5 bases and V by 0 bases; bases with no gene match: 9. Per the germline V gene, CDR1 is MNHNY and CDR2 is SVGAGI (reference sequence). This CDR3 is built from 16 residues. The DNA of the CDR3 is TGTGCCAGCAGTTACTCCGGTGGCGGGAGGAGAGACGAGCAGTACTTC. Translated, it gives CASSYSGGGRRDEQYF.

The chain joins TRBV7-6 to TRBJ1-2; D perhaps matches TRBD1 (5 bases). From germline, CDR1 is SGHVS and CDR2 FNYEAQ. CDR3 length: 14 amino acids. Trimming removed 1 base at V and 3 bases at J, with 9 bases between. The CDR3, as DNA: TGTGCCAGCAGCTTAGGGATAGGGGACTATGGCTACACCTTC. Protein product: CASSLGIGDYGYTF.

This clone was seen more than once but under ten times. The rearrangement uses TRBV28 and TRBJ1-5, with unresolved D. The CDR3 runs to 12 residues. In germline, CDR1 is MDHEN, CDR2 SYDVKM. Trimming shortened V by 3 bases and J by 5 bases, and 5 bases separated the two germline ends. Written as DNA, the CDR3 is TGTGCCAGCAGTTTTGGGCATCAGCCCCAGCATTTT. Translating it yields CASSFGHQPQHF.

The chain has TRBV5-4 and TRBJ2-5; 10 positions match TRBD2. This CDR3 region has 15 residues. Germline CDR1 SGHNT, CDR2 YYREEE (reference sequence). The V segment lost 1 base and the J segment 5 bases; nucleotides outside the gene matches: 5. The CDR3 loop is CASSLPLTSGETQYF. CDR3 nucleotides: TGTGCCAGCAGCTTGCCCCTGACTAGCGGGGAGACCCAGTACTTC.

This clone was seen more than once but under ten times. The CDR3: CASSPPFGSSGANVLTF. As DNA, the CDR3 is TGTGCCAGCTCACCACCTTTCGGGTCCTCTGGGGCCAACGTCCTGACTTTC. V gene TRBV18 combines with J gene TRBJ2-6, with D uncertain. Trimming cost V 0 bases and J 0 bases, with 9 bases left between them. Looked up from germline, CDR1 is KGHSH and CDR2 is LQKENI. CDR3 size: 17 residues.

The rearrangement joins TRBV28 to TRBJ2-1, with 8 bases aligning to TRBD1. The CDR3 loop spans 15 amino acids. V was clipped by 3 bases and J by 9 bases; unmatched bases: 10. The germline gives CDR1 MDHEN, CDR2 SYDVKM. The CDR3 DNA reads TGTGCCAGCAGTTTTGCTAGGACAGGGCTTCGTGAGCAGTTCTTC. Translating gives CASSFARTGLREQFF.

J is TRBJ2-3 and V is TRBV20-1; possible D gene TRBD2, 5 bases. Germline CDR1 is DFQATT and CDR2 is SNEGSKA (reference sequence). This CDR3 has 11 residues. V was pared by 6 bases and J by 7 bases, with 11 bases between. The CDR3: CSATAAHTQYF. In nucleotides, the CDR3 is TGCAGTGCAACAGCGGCACATACGCAGTATTTT.